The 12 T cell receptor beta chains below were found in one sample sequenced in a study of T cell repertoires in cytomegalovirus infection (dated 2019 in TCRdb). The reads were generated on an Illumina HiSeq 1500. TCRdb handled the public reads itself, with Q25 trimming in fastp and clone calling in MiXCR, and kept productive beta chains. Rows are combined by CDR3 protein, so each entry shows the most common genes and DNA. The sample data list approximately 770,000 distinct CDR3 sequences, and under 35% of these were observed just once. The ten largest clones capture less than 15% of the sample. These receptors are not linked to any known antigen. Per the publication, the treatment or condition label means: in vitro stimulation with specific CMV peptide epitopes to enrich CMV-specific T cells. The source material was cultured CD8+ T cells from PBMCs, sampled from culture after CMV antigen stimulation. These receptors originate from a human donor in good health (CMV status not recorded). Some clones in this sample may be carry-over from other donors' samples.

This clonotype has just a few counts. The CDR3 protein is CASSQRDREVYGYTF. The CDR3, as DNA: TGCGCCAGCAGCCAGCGGGACAGGGAGGTTTATGGCTACACCTTC. This rearrangement joins TRBV4-1 to TRBJ1-2, with 9 bases fitting TRBD1. The CDR3 runs to 15 residues. The germline V gene encodes CDR1 MGHRA and CDR2 YSYEKL. The V gene end was trimmed by 3 bases and the J gene end by 5 bases; junction bases not matched to a gene: 7.

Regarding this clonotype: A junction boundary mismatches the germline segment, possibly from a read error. This chain's CDR3 is CSAEARTGFGAFF. The CDR3 nucleotides read TGCAGCGCTGAAGCCCGGACCGGTTTTGGGGCTTTCTTT. V is TRBV29-1 and J is TRBJ1-1; no clear D gene. This CDR3 is built from 13 residues. Germline V gene lookup returns CDR1 SQVTM and CDR2 ANQGSEA.

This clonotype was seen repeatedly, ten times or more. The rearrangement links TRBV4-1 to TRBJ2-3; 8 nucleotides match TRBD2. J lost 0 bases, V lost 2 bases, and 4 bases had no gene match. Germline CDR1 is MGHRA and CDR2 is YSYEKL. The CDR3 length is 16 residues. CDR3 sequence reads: CASSQIAGMSTDTQYF. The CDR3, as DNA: TGCGCCAGCAGCCAAATAGCGGGGATGAGCACAGATACGCAGTATTTT.

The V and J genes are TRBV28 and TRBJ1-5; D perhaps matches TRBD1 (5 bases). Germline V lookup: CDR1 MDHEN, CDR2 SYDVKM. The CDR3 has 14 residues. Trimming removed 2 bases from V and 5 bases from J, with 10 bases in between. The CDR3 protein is CASSLTQGHQPQHF. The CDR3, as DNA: TGTGCCAGCAGTTTAACTCAGGGACATCAGCCCCAGCATTTT.

The CDR3 protein is CATSDLWGETQYF. DNA of the CDR3: TGTGCCACCAGTGATCTGTGGGGGGAGACCCAGTACTTC. The chain combines TRBV24-1 with TRBJ2-5, with D possibly called TRBD1 or TRBD2 (5 bases each). CDR3 length: 13 amino acids. Germline values: CDR1 KGHDR, CDR2 SFDVKD. Trimming stripped 3 bases from V and 5 bases from J, with 9 bases between.

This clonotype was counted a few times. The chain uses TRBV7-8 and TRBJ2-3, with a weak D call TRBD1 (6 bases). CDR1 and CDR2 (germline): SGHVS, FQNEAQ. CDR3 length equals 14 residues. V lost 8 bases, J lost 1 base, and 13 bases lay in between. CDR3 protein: CASLRDRRTDTQYF. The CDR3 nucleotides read TGTGCCAGCTTACGTGACAGGCGCACAGATACGCAGTATTTT.

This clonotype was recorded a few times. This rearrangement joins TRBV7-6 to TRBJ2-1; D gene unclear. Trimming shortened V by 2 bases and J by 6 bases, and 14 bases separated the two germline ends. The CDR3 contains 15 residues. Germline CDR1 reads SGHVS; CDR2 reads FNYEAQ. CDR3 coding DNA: TGTGCCAGCAGCTTAAAAGGGAATCTCGGCAATGAGCAGTTCTTC. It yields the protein CASSLKGNLGNEQFF.

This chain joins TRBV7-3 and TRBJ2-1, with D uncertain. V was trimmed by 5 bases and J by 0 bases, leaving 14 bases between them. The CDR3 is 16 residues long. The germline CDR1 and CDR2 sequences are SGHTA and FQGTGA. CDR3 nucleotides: TGTGCCAGCAGCGACTGGGTGGCCAGCTCCTACAATGAGCAGTTCTTC. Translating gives CASSDWVASSYNEQFF.

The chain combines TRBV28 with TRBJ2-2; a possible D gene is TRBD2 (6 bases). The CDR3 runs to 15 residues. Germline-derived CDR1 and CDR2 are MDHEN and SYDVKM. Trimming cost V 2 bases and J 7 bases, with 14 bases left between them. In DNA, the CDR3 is TGTGCCAGCAGTTTAATGGGACTCCCCCGCGGGGAGCTGTTTTTT. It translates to CASSLMGLPRGELFF.

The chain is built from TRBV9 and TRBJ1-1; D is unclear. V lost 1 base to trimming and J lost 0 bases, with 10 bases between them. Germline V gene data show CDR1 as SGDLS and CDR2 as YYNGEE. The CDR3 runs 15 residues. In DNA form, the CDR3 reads TGTGCCAGCAGCGTAACCACAGAGATGAACACTGAAGCTTTCTTT. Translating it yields CASSVTTEMNTEAFF.

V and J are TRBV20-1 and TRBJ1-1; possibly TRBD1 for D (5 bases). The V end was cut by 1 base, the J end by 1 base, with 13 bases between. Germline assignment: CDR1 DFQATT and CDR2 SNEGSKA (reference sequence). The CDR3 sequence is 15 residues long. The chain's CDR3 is CSARAGDLSNTEAFF. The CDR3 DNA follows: TGCAGTGCTAGAGCGGGGGATCTATCGAACACTGAAGCTTTCTTT.

CDR3 sequence reads: CASSQDGTGSYTEAFF. CDR3 nucleotide sequence: TGCGCCAGCAGCCAAGACGGGACAGGGTCGTACACTGAAGCTTTCTTT. The rearrangement uses TRBV4-1 and TRBJ1-1; 9 nucleotides match TRBD1. Germline V CDR1 and CDR2: MGHRA, YSYEKL. The CDR3 runs 16 residues. V trimming: 0 bases; J trimming: 3 bases; junction bases outside the gene matches: 5.